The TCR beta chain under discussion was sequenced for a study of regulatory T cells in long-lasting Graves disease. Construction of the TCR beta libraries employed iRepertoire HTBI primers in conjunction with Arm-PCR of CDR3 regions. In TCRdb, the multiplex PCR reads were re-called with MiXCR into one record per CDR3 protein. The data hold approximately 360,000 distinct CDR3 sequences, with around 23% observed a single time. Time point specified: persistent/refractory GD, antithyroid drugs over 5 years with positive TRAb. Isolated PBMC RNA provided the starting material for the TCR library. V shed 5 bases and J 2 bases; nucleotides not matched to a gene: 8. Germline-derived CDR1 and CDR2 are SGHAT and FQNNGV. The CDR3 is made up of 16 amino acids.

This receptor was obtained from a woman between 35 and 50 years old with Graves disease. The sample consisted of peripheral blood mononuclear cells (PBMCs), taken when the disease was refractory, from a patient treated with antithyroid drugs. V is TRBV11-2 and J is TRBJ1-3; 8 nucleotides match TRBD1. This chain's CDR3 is CASSPPTGVTGNTIYF. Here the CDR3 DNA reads TGTGCCAGCAGCCCTCCGACAGGGGTTACTGGAAACACCATATATTTT. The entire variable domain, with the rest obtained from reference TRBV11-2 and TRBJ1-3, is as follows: EAGVAQSPRYKIIEKRQSVAFWCNPISGHATLYWYQQILGQGPKLLIQFQNNGVVDDSQLPKDRFSAERLKGVDSTLKIQPAKLEDSAVYLCASSPPTGVTGNTIYFGEGSWLTVV.